This passage covers 25 T cell receptor beta chains from one sample sequenced in a study of blood T cell repertoires in COVID-19. The method was immunoSEQ multiplex PCR; TCRdb's version includes in-frame clones alone and lacks a portion of them. The data hold some 290,000 clones, with 75% to 90% observed a single time. Sequencing input: peripheral blood. These receptors originate from a man in his fifties or sixties who had recovered from COVID-19.

This chain connects TRBV5-4 to TRBJ1-1; possibly TRBD1 for D (6 bases). Germline CDR1 reads SGHNT; CDR2 reads YYREEE (reference sequence). V shed 5 bases and J shed 3 bases, with 14 bases lying between them. The CDR3 extends over 14 amino acids. CDR3 protein: CASRLQGRDTEAFF. CDR3 nucleotides: TGTGCCAGCAGATTACAGGGTAGGGACACTGAAGCTTTCTTT.

This chain joins TRBV5-4 and TRBJ1-1; maybe TRBD1 (5 bases). CDR1 is SGHNT and CDR2 is YYREEE in the germline V gene (reference sequence). V dropped 1 base and J dropped 4 bases, with 11 bases sitting between them. There are 14 residues in the CDR3. CDR3 sequence (DNA): TGTGCCAGCAGCTTGTTCGGGGGGGGCACTGAAGCTTTCTTT. Translated, it gives CASSLFGGGTEAFF.

This chain links TRBV18 with TRBJ2-1; TRBD1 matches at 7 bases. There are 15 residues in the CDR3. J lost 8 bases, V lost 4 bases, and 11 bases had no gene match. Germline V gives CDR1 KGHSH, CDR2 LQKENI. The CDR3 reads CASSLQGPYNDEQFF. For the CDR3, the DNA is TGTGCCAGCTCACTACAGGGGCCATACAACGATGAGCAGTTCTTC.

The chain is built from TRBV5-1 and TRBJ2-7, with D maybe TRBD2 (6 bases). Germline V gene data show CDR1 as SGHRS and CDR2 as YFSETQ. This CDR3 comprises 15 residues. Deletions cut 3 bases from V and 2 bases from J, with 15 bases between. In DNA, the CDR3 is TGCGCCAGCAGCTGGGACTTTTCTAGCGCCTACGAGCAGTACTTC. Translated: CASSWDFSSAYEQYF.

The chain has TRBV6-5 and TRBJ2-2, with TRBD2 matching over 10 bases. CDR1 is MNHEY, CDR2 SVGAGI, per germline. V shed 7 bases and J 3 bases; nucleotides not matched to a gene: 5. The CDR3 extends over 15 amino acids. The CDR3 is CASIRTSGYTGELFF. Written as DNA, the CDR3 is TGTGCCAGCATCCGGACTAGCGGTTACACCGGGGAGCTGTTTTTT.

The chain joins TRBV2 to TRBJ2-5; 15 bases fit TRBD2. CDR1 and CDR2 (germline): SNHLY, FYNNEI. The trim removed 5 bases at V and 4 bases at J, leaving 11 bases unmatched. The CDR3 totals 18 residues. The CDR3 loop is CASSQTGTSGRRGETQYF. As DNA, the CDR3 is TGTGCCAGCAGTCAAACCGGGACTAGCGGGAGGAGGGGAGAGACCCAGTACTTC. Supplemented by reference TRBV2 and TRBJ2-5, the full variable domain reads EPEVTQTPSHQVTQMGQEVILRCVPISNHLYFYWYRQILGQKVEFLVSFYNNEISEKSEIFDDQFSVERPDGSNFTLKIRSTKLEDSAMYFCASSQTGTSGRRGETQYFGPGTRLLVL.

This clone was observed a few times. The J gene is TRBJ2-7, the V gene TRBV2; D may be TRBD1 (6 bases). Germline loops: CDR1 SNHLY, CDR2 FYNNEI. V was cut by 5 bases and J by 6 bases, with 11 bases left in between. CDR3 length: 12 amino acids. The CDR3 sequence is CASSQTGFEQYF. The CDR3 nucleotides are TGTGCCAGCAGTCAAACAGGGTTCGAGCAGTACTTC.

This chain links TRBV11-2 with TRBJ2-7; D not certain. The germline V gene encodes CDR1 SGHAT and CDR2 FQNNGV. This CDR3 comprises 15 residues. V was cut by 3 bases and J by 4 bases, with 16 bases left in between. The CDR3 DNA reads TGTGCCAGCAGCTTTTTTGAGGTTTTTGGTTACGAGCAGTACTTC. Amino acids: CASSFFEVFGYEQYF. The full variable domain, with the rest looked up from reference TRBV11-2 and TRBJ2-7, is EAGVAQSPRYKIIEKRQSVAFWCNPISGHATLYWYQQILGQGPKLLIQFQNNGVVDDSQLPKDRFSAERLKGVDSTLKIQPAKLEDSAVYLCASSFFEVFGYEQYFGPGTRLTVT.

The chain's CDR3 is CASSLRSGGVNTGELFF. The CDR3 DNA follows: TGTGCCAGCAGCTTAAGGTCGGGAGGAGTGAACACCGGGGAGCTGTTTTTT. The V and J genes are TRBV11-2 and TRBJ2-2, with 7 bases matching TRBD2. Germline values: CDR1 SGHAT, CDR2 FQNNGV. The CDR3 is 17 residues long. Trimming cost V 2 bases and J 1 base; bases outside gene matches: 7.

V and J are TRBV6-5 and TRBJ1-2; 10 bases are shared with TRBD1. The trim removed 6 bases at V and 7 bases at J, leaving 11 bases unmatched. The CDR3 extends over 15 amino acids. Germline V CDR1 and CDR2: MNHEY, SVGAGI. The CDR3: CASRRPGQGLFGYTF. The CDR3 bases are TGTGCCAGCAGGAGACCGGGACAGGGGCTTTTTGGCTACACCTTC.

This clone was observed a few times. This chain joins TRBV19 and TRBJ1-1, with 9 bases identical to TRBD1. The trim removed 5 bases at V and 2 bases at J, leaving 9 bases unmatched. CDR3 length equals 16 residues. CDR1 and CDR2 (germline): LNHDA, SQIVND (reference sequence). The CDR3 DNA follows: TGTGCCAGTAGTCGGGCTGACAGGGGGACCAACACTGAAGCTTTCTTT. This gives the protein CASSRADRGTNTEAFF. Full variable domain (remainder filled in from reference TRBV19 and TRBJ1-1): DGGITQSPKYLFRKEGQNVTLSCEQNLNHDAMYWYRQDPGQGLRLIYYSQIVNDFQKGDIAEGYSVSREKKESFPLTVTSAQKNPTAFYLCASSRADRGTNTEAFFGQGTRLTVV.

The chain uses TRBV6-2 or TRBV6-3 and TRBJ1-2; the D gene is possibly TRBD1 (5 bases). There are 13 residues in the CDR3. Germline V gene data show CDR1 as MNHEY and CDR2 as SVGEGT. The V and J ends lost 6 bases and 5 bases respectively, with 13 bases between them. CDR3 in DNA: TGTGCCAGCAGCCCGACAGAAAAGTATGGCTACACCTTC. Amino acid sequence: CASSPTEKYGYTF.

The chain couples TRBV10-2 to TRBJ2-7, with D perhaps TRBD2 (6 bases). The CDR3 contains 13 residues. With 5 bases removed from V and 5 bases from J, the gap between germline ends came to 13 bases. From germline, CDR1 is WSHSY and CDR2 SAAADI. This CDR3 is CASSFQEGNEQYF. In nucleotides, the CDR3 is TGCGCCAGCAGTTTCCAGGAGGGGAACGAGCAGTACTTC.

This chain connects TRBV18 to TRBJ1-1; no definite D call. V lost 1 base to trimming and J lost 0 bases, with 12 bases between them. Per the germline V gene, CDR1 is KGHSH and CDR2 is LQKENI. The CDR3 is made up of 16 amino acids. The CDR3 DNA sequence: TGTGCCAGCTCACCACGAAAAGGGCGGGTGAACACTGAAGCTTTCTTT. This gives the protein CASSPRKGRVNTEAFF.

V usage is TRBV6-4 and J usage is TRBJ1-2; tentative D call: TRBD1 (6 bases). Trimming shortened V by 6 bases and J by 4 bases, and 9 bases separated the two germline ends. The V gene's germline CDR1 is MRHNA and CDR2 SNTAGT. The CDR3 is 12 amino acids. CDR3 DNA: TGTGCCAGCAGCTCACAGGGCTATGGCTACACCTTC. It specifies CASSSQGYGYTF.

The CDR3 sequence is CSASTGWEGVTDTQYF. The CDR3 bases are TGCAGTGCTAGTACAGGGTGGGAGGGGGTCACAGATACGCAGTATTTT. The chain uses TRBV20-1 and TRBJ2-3, with D possibly being TRBD2 (7 bases). The V end lost 3 bases, the J end lost 2 bases, and 18 bases lay between the germline ends. Germline CDR1 reads DFQATT; CDR2 reads SNEGSKA (reference sequence). The CDR3 totals 16 residues.

This clone was recorded only once. The V gene is TRBV28, the J gene TRBJ1-2; D possibly corresponds to TRBD1 (5 bases). The CDR3 loop spans 15 amino acids. Trimming left V 7 bases short and J 7 bases short, with 22 bases between. The germline gives CDR1 MDHEN, CDR2 SYDVKM. The CDR3 sequence is CASINWGLGGGGYTF. The CDR3 bases are TGTGCCAGCATAAATTGGGGACTGGGGGGGGGTGGCTACACCTTC.

This chain connects TRBV3-1 (or the pseudogene TRBV3-2) to TRBJ2-3, with D possibly being TRBD1 (5 bases). CDR1 LGHDT and CDR2 YNNKEL come from the germline V gene (reference sequence). The CDR3 is 16 amino acids. V was pared by 0 bases and J by 4 bases, with 14 bases between. The CDR3 loop is CASSQDLQGLADTQYF. For the CDR3, the DNA is TGTGCCAGCAGCCAAGATCTTCAGGGCCTCGCAGATACGCAGTATTTT.

CDR3 nucleotide sequence: TGTGCCAGCAAGCGGGCGCACACCGGGGAGCTGTTTTTT. Protein sequence: CASKRAHTGELFF. The gene calls are TRBV12-3 or TRBV12-4 and TRBJ2-2; D is perhaps TRBD2 (6 bases). V was pared by 7 bases and J by 3 bases, with 9 bases between. This CDR3 contains 13 residues.

The J gene is TRBJ2-5, the V gene TRBV5-1, with 7 bases matching TRBD2. Germline V gene sequence: CDR1 SGHRS, CDR2 YFSETQ. The CDR3 covers 15 residues. Trimming removed 2 bases from V and 2 bases from J; junction bases left unmatched: 6. The DNA for the CDR3 is TGCGCCAGCAGCTTATCCCTAGCGGCACAAGAGACCCAGTACTTC. This translates into CASSLSLAAQETQYF.

This clone was counted a single time. The chain couples TRBV7-9 to TRBJ2-7; 8 positions agree with TRBD2. The CDR3 consists of 16 residues. Germline loops: CDR1 SEHNR, CDR2 FQNEAQ (reference sequence). The V and J ends lost 5 bases and 2 bases, in that order; junction bases with no gene match: 11. CDR3 residues: CASSPLVAGGTYEQYF. CDR3 coding DNA: TGTGCCAGCAGCCCACTAGTGGCGGGGGGTACCTACGAGCAGTACTTC.

V is TRBV6-1 and J is TRBJ2-7; D may be TRBD2 (7 bases). V was trimmed by 2 bases and J by 5 bases, leaving 16 bases between them. This CDR3 has 15 residues. Per the germline V gene, CDR1 is MNHNS and CDR2 is SASEGT. The CDR3 bases are TGTGCCAGCAGTGAAACGGGGGGCGCTTACAACGAGCAGTACTTC. Protein sequence: CASSETGGAYNEQYF.

The chain uses TRBV5-1 and TRBJ1-1, with D hard to call. The V gene lost 0 bases and the J gene lost 5 bases, with 8 bases spanning the gap. Looked up from germline, CDR1 is SGHRS and CDR2 is YFSETQ. There are 13 residues in the CDR3. The CDR3 sequence is CASSLEADTEAFF. The CDR3 nucleotides are TGCGCCAGCAGCTTGGAAGCGGATACTGAAGCTTTCTTT.

The chain has TRBV6-5 and TRBJ1-1; D possibly corresponds to TRBD1 (5 bases). The V end lost 6 bases, the J end lost 5 bases, and 16 bases lay between the germline ends. The CDR3 is 14 amino acids. Germline V gene data show CDR1 as MNHEY and CDR2 as SVGAGI. The CDR3 nucleotides are TGTGCCAGCAGGACCACGGGGGTTCGGACTGAAGCTTTCTTT. Protein: CASRTTGVRTEAFF.

This chain joins TRBV7-6 and TRBJ2-7; D call uncertain. V was shortened by 4 bases and J by 0 bases, with 13 bases between the two germline ends. The CDR3 consists of 15 residues. CDR1 and CDR2 from the germline V gene are SGHVS and FNYEAQ. CDR3 protein: CASSYHPQSSYEQYF. CDR3 in DNA: TGTGCCAGCAGCTATCATCCACAAAGCTCCTACGAGCAGTACTTC. Variable domain in full (rest from reference TRBV7-6 and TRBJ2-7): GAGVSQSPRYKVTKRGQDVALRCDPISGHVSLYWYRQALGQGPEFLTYFNYEAQQDKSGLPNDRFSAERPEGSISTLTIQRTEQRDSAMYRCASSYHPQSSYEQYFGPGTRLTVT.